Each of the 6 T cell receptor beta chains below was sequenced from the same sample in a study of T cells after yellow fever vaccination. TCRdb called the 5' RACE reads again in MiXCR, with one record for every CDR3 protein. Among about 58,000 distinct CDR3 sequences, around 6.1% were seen once, and the ten largest hold roughly 28%. This sample comprised PBMCs, either bulk or a sorted T-cell subset (CD4+, CD8+, memory, or dextramer-sorted; not recorded which), obtained on the day of the yellow fever booster vaccination. Receptor source: a man between 18 and 35 years old who received the YFV17D yellow fever vaccine.

The chain uses TRBV7-9 and TRBJ1-5, with a tentative D call TRBD1 (5 bases). The germline V and J ends were trimmed by 5 bases and 0 bases, with 14 bases remaining between them. Germline CDR1 reads SEHNR; CDR2 reads FQNEAQ (reference sequence). The CDR3 covers 16 residues. The CDR3 loop reads CASSPGLDGSNQPQHF. CDR3 DNA sequence: TGTGCCAGCAGCCCAGGGTTAGATGGTAGCAATCAGCCCCAGCATTTT.

The table lists this clonotype with a few counts. The J gene is TRBJ2-3, the V gene TRBV4-3; D ambiguous. CDR3 length: 15 amino acids. Trimming shortened V by 0 bases and J by 2 bases, and 9 bases separated the two germline ends. CDR1 and CDR2 from the germline V gene are LGHNA and YSLEER. In DNA form, the CDR3 reads TGCGCCAGCAGCCAAGAGAGGAGTATCACAGATACGCAGTATTTT. Amino acid sequence: CASSQERSITDTQYF.

The table lists this clonotype with a few counts. V and J are TRBV11-2 and TRBJ1-1, with TRBD1 identical over 9 bases. Germline V gene data show CDR1 as SGHAT and CDR2 as FQNNGV. The trim removed 5 bases at V and 6 bases at J, leaving 7 bases unmatched. The CDR3 contains 14 residues. The CDR3 protein is CASSGGQGQAEAFF. The CDR3 DNA sequence: TGTGCCAGCAGCGGGGGACAGGGTCAGGCTGAAGCTTTCTTT.

The CDR3 loop reads CASSLLAYLQDTQYF. CDR3 nucleotide sequence: TGTGCCAGCAGTTTACTAGCTTACCTCCAAGATACGCAGTATTTT. The chain uses TRBV12-3 or TRBV12-4 and TRBJ2-3; D may be TRBD2 (5 bases). Trimming left V 2 bases short and J 5 bases short, with 14 bases between. The CDR3 spans 15 residues.

This clonotype was counted a few times. CDR3 nucleotide sequence: TGTGCCAGCAGCCTAAACTTGGATACGCAGTATTTT. Its protein is CASSLNLDTQYF. The chain uses TRBV9 and TRBJ2-3; no definite D call. The CDR3 has 12 residues. In germline, CDR1 is SGDLS, CDR2 YYNGEE. V was cut by 4 bases and J by 6 bases, with 9 bases left in between.

This clonotype occurred many times. The chain carries TRBV20-1 and TRBJ2-3; 12 bases match TRBD1. This CDR3 is 13 amino acids long. The germline V gene encodes CDR1 DFQATT and CDR2 SNEGSKA (reference sequence). V was pared by 6 bases and J by 7 bases, with 5 bases of the junction left unmatched. This CDR3 is CSAGQGAYHTQYF. CDR3 nucleotide sequence: TGCAGTGCGGGACAGGGGGCTTACCATACGCAGTATTTT.